This TCR beta chain was recovered during a study of blood T cell repertoires in COVID-19. Overall study: The United States, Italy and Spain supplied acute and convalescent COVID-19 samples. Sources were T cells, B-cell-depleted T cells, or PBMCs; the material itself was cDNA or gDNA.

As processed by the authors: Amplification of reference gene primers was used by the study to estimate nucleated cell counts. Measured with immunoSEQ multiplex PCR; TCRdb has only the in-frame clones, and not every one. Clonal size and the V and J genes are those of that table, whereas D and trimming came from the DNA. The repertoire includes around 26,000 clones, about 80% of them detected once, and approximately 36% sits in the top ten. Trimming took 5 bases from V and 5 from J; bases not matched to a gene: 3. The V gene's germline CDR1 is SGHVS and CDR2 FNYEAQ. The CDR3 loop spans 13 amino acids. This sequence was found in a man between 65 and 80 years old with acute or convalescent COVID-19. The sequencing input was peripheral blood. The chain is built from TRBV7-6 and TRBJ2-5, with 9 bases fitting TRBD1. CDR3 protein: CASSLGQGETQYF. CDR3 nucleotide sequence: TGTGCCAGCAGCCTCGGACAGGGGGAGACCCAGTACTTC.